This passage covers 22 T cell receptor beta chains from one sample sequenced in a study of cytomegalovirus exposure and HLA in healthy donors. The PCR ran on 60 Vbeta and 13 Jbeta primers. The protocol was immunoSEQ multiplex PCR, while the TCRdb copy is restricted to in-frame clones and leaves out a portion. The sample includes about 180,000 clones, 70% to 90% of them seen just once. Material for sequencing was PBMCs. These receptor sequences come from a woman in her thirties in good health and CMV-seronegative.

Concerning this clone: A read error may produce the germline difference seen at one junction end. The V and J genes are TRBV30 and TRBJ2-4, with D uncertain. The germline V gene encodes CDR1 GTSNPN and CDR2 SVGIG (reference sequence). This CDR3 has 12 amino acids. The CDR3 DNA is TGTGCCTGGAGTCCAGCCAAAAACAGTCAGTACTTC. Its translation: CAWSPAKNSQYF. Looking up the rest from reference TRBV30 and TRBJ2-4 gives the full variable domain: SQTIHQWPATLVQPVGSPLSLECTVEGTSNPNLYWYRQAAGRGLQLLFYSVGIGQISSEVPQNLSASRPQDRQFILSSKKLLLSDSGFYLCAWSPAKNSQYFGAGTRLSVL.

Only one count was recorded for this clone. The chain is built from TRBV6-6 and TRBJ2-1; 11 bases align to TRBD1. Losses at the gene ends were 6 bases for V and 8 bases for J; bases not matched to a gene: 12. This CDR3 has 16 amino acids. The germline V gene has CDR1 MNHNY and CDR2 SVGAGI (reference sequence). The CDR3 DNA is TGTGCCAGCAGAGGTTCCGGGACAGGGGGGCTAGATGAGCAGTTCTTC. The encoded protein is CASRGSGTGGLDEQFF.

This clone appeared once. This sequence joins TRBV27 and TRBJ2-3; D call uncertain. Trimming shortened V by 5 bases and J by 1 base, and 16 bases separated the two germline ends. Looked up from germline, CDR1 is MNHEY and CDR2 is SMNVEV (reference sequence). There are 16 residues in the CDR3. CDR3 nucleotide sequence: TGTGCCAGCAGTCCCAACTCCGTGTTCCGCACAGATACGCAGTATTTT. This gives the protein CASSPNSVFRTDTQYF.

V and J are TRBV27 and TRBJ2-1, with 10 bases fitting TRBD2. The CDR3 length is 15 residues. The ends lost 3 bases at V and 9 bases at J; junction bases unmatched: 8. Germline V lookup: CDR1 MNHEY, CDR2 SMNVEV (reference sequence). DNA for the CDR3: TGTGCCAGCAGTTTCCTAGCGGGAGAACGCAGTGAGCAGTTCTTC. It specifies CASSFLAGERSEQFF.

The J gene is TRBJ2-3, the V gene TRBV6-5; possibly TRBD2 for D (6 bases). The length of the CDR3 is 15 residues. V was trimmed by 8 bases and J by 9 bases, leaving 24 bases between them. Germline V lookup: CDR1 MNHEY, CDR2 SVGAGI. CDR3 sequence: CASVGGYQAQNTQYF. The CDR3 DNA sequence: TGTGCCAGCGTTGGGGGGTATCAGGCCCAAAACACGCAGTATTTT.

About this clone itself: Mismatch with germline at one junction end may stem from a read error. V is TRBV7-9 and J is TRBJ2-1; no reliable D call. Germline CDR1 SEHNR, CDR2 FQNEAQ (reference sequence). This CDR3 has 18 amino acids. The CDR3 DNA reads as TGTTCCAGCAGCTCTGTCGACTCAACCGTAACCCCCTACAATGAGCAGTTCTTC. Its protein product is CSSSSVDSTVTPYNEQFF. The full variable domain, with the rest looked up from reference TRBV7-9 and TRBJ2-1, is DTGVSQNPRHKITKRGQNVTFRCDPISEHNRLYWYRQTLGQGPEFLTYFQNEAQLEKSRLLSDRFSAERPKGSFSTLEIQRTEQGDSAMYLCSSSSVDSTVTPYNEQFFGPGTRLTVL.

In this sample, this clone turned up a few times. The J gene is TRBJ1-6, the V gene TRBV19; 12 bases line up with TRBD1. The V segment lost 5 bases and the J segment 8 bases; nucleotides outside the gene matches: 7. This CDR3 spans 16 amino acids. The germline CDR1 and CDR2 sequences are LNHDA and SQIVND (reference sequence). In nucleotides, the CDR3 is TGTGCCAGTAGTCCGGGACAGGGGGCGTGGGATTCACCCCTCCACTTT. Its protein is CASSPGQGAWDSPLHF.

For the CDR3, the DNA is TGCGCCACTCCCGGACAGGTCCCCAATCAGCCCCAGCATTTT. Its translation: CATPGQVPNQPQHF. The chain links TRBV10-1 to TRBJ1-5, with TRBD1 matching 7 bases. J gave up 3 bases and V 10 bases, and 9 bases lay outside the gene matches. CDR1 WNHNN and CDR2 SYGVQD come from the germline V gene (reference sequence). The CDR3 totals 14 residues.

J is TRBJ2-1 and V is TRBV19; weak D call: TRBD2 (6 bases). V was pared by 2 bases and J by 7 bases, with 21 bases between. The CDR3 is 17 residues long. Germline V gene sequence: CDR1 LNHDA, CDR2 SQIVND (reference sequence). The CDR3 DNA reads TGTGCCAGTAGTATAAAGGCGGGGACGAAAATTTGGAATGAGCAGTTCTTC. Its protein product is CASSIKAGTKIWNEQFF.

The V call is TRBV27, the J call TRBJ1-6; TRBD1 matches at 12 bases. CDR1 is MNHEY and CDR2 is SMNVEV in the germline V gene (reference sequence). With 7 bases clipped from V and 10 bases from J, the junction kept 5 bases outside the gene matches. The CDR3 is 14 amino acids. The CDR3 nucleotides read TGTGCCAGCACCTCGGGACAGGGGGCGTCACCCCTCCACTTT. Protein sequence: CASTSGQGASPLHF.

This clone was observed a single time. The rearrangement joins TRBV21-1 to TRBJ1-1; the table's D gene call, TRBD1, was not cross checked with the DNA. TRBV21-1 is recorded as a pseudogene. This CDR3 is built from 16 residues. CDR3 sequence (DNA): TGTGCCAGCAGCAAAGGTCTACAGGGGGCGAGGACTGAAGCTTTCTTT. This encodes CASSKGLQGARTEAFF.

The chain employs TRBV6-5 and TRBJ1-1, with D hard to call. Germline V gene data show CDR1 as MNHEY and CDR2 as SVGAGI. V gave up 5 bases and J gave up 0 bases, with 7 bases separating them. The CDR3 totals 13 residues. The CDR3, as DNA: TGTGCCAGCAGTCGTACAGTGAACACTGAAGCTTTCTTT. Amino acid sequence: CASSRTVNTEAFF.

The rearrangement joins TRBV6-5 to TRBJ1-1; D may be TRBD1 (5 bases). Germline lookup yields CDR1 MNHEY and CDR2 SVGAGI. The CDR3 loop spans 14 amino acids. V was cut by 0 bases and J by 5 bases, with 10 bases left in between. CDR3 protein: CASSYSRGGTEAFF. The CDR3 nucleotides are TGTGCCAGCAGTTACTCCCGCGGGGGAACTGAAGCTTTCTTT.

The J gene is TRBJ1-1, the V gene TRBV2; 11 bases agree with TRBD1. The CDR3 is made up of 15 amino acids. Germline V gene lookup returns CDR1 SNHLY and CDR2 FYNNEI. Trimming cost V 9 bases and J 1 base; bases outside gene matches: 7. The CDR3 nucleotides read TGTGCCAGTGGACAGGGGGCGATGAGGAACACTGAAGCTTTCTTT. It translates to CASGQGAMRNTEAFF.

The J gene is TRBJ2-3, the V gene TRBV10-3, with D perhaps matching TRBD2 (7 bases). Looked up from germline, CDR1 is ENHRY and CDR2 is SYGVKD. The ends were cut back, 6 bases at V and 0 bases at J, with 13 bases in the middle. The CDR3 runs to 15 residues. CDR3 residues: CAIRKGGASTDTQYF. The CDR3, as DNA: TGTGCCATCAGGAAGGGGGGGGCTAGCACAGATACGCAGTATTTT.

This sequence joins TRBV5-4 and TRBJ2-3; 7 bases match TRBD2. Germline CDR1 is SGHNT and CDR2 is YYREEE (reference sequence). V lost 2 bases to trimming and J lost 4 bases; unmatched junction nucleotides: 13. This CDR3 comprises 17 residues. CDR3: CASSLMGRRETADTQYF. The CDR3 DNA is TGTGCCAGCAGCTTAATGGGGCGGCGGGAGACGGCAGATACGCAGTATTTT.

The rearrangement joins TRBV18 to TRBJ1-4; D unresolved. Between the trimmed V and J ends, which lost 0 bases and 0 bases, there was a span of 5 bases. From germline, CDR1 is KGHSH and CDR2 LQKENI. This CDR3 is built from 15 residues. CDR3 DNA sequence: TGTGCCAGCTCACCACCCTCAGCAACTAATGAAAAACTGTTTTTT. Its protein product is CASSPPSATNEKLFF.

This clone was seen a handful of times. The genes are TRBV4-3 and TRBJ1-1; no reliable D call. This CDR3 spans 16 amino acids. CDR1 is LGHNA, CDR2 YSLEER, per germline. Trimming took off 0 bases at V and 1 base at J, with 12 bases between the two ends. Written as DNA, the CDR3 is TGCGCCAGCAGCCAAGATCCCTTCCGGAGGAACACTGAAGCTTTCTTT. Translation: CASSQDPFRRNTEAFF.

About this clone: One end of the junction fails to match germline, which may point to a read error. J is TRBJ2-4 and V is TRBV6-5; TRBD1 matches at 7 bases. The CDR3 length is 15 residues. Germline CDR1 and CDR2: MNHEY and SVGAGI. The CDR3 region is CASGDSGSAKNSQYF. Here the CDR3 DNA reads TGTGCCAGCGGGGACAGTGGGTCAGCCAAAAACAGTCAGTACTTC.

The J gene is TRBJ2-1, the V gene TRBV9, with 8 bases that match TRBD1. V was clipped by 2 bases and J by 7 bases; unmatched bases: 8. This CDR3 has 15 residues. The germline gives CDR1 SGDLS, CDR2 YYNGEE. The CDR3 loop reads CASSVTGQGRNEQFF. The CDR3 DNA is TGTGCCAGCAGCGTTACTGGACAGGGTAGGAATGAGCAGTTCTTC.

The chain links TRBV5-6 to TRBJ2-7; 10 bases match TRBD1. Trimming at V came to 3 bases and at J to 4 bases, leaving 4 bases not matched to a gene. The CDR3 length is 14 residues. The germline CDR1 and CDR2 sequences are SGHDT and YYEEEE. The CDR3 coding sequence is TGTGCCAGCAGCTCGGGACAGGGGAAATACGAGCAGTACTTC. Protein: CASSSGQGKYEQYF. The complete variable domain, with remaining parts taken from reference TRBV5-6 and TRBJ2-7, reads DAGVTQSPTHLIKTRGQQVTLRCSPKSGHDTVSWYQQALGQGPQFIFQYYEEEERQRGNFPDRFSGHQFPNYSSELNVNALLLGDSALYLCASSSGQGKYEQYFGPGTRLTVT.

The J gene is TRBJ2-7, the V gene TRBV25-1, with D tentatively TRBD2 (6 bases). CDR3 length equals 11 residues. Trimming cost V 8 bases and J 6 bases, with 11 bases left between them. Germline assignment: CDR1 MGHDK and CDR2 SYGVNS. The CDR3 protein is CASGRGLEQYF. DNA of the CDR3: TGTGCCAGCGGGCGGGGTCTCGAGCAGTACTTC.